These 8 T cell receptor beta chains were sequenced from one sample in a study of blood T cells in healthy people across ages. A second PCR of about 7 to 12 cycles used a sample-barcoded 5' primer and a J-beta primer mix. TCRdb re-derived calls from the 5' RACE reads in MiXCR, one entry per CDR3 protein. The data contain about 680,000 distinct CDR3 sequences, approximately 49% of them singletons. The sample was blood. The receptor source for this set is a woman in her sixties in good health.

The J gene is TRBJ2-6, the V gene TRBV21-1; no check of the table's D call, TRBD1, against the DNA was made. TRBV21-1 is a pseudogene segment. The CDR3 totals 19 residues. The CDR3 reads CASSNGGWGGVSGANVLTF. DNA of the CDR3: TGTGCCAGCAGCAACGGAGGTTGGGGGGGCGTCTCTGGGGCCAACGTCCTGACTTTC.

The chain joins TRBV20-1 to TRBJ2-7; D is undetermined. V was trimmed by 2 bases and J by 3 bases, leaving 23 bases between them. Per the germline V gene, CDR1 is DFQATT and CDR2 is SNEGSKA (reference sequence). The CDR3 is 17 amino acids. The CDR3 region is CSARPLRRTDVVYEQYF. Written as DNA, the CDR3 is TGCAGTGCTAGACCCCTTCGGCGAACGGACGTCGTCTACGAGCAGTACTTC.

The CDR3 region is CASSLGVGTGSYNEQFF. The CDR3 DNA reads as TGTGCCAGCAGCCTCGGAGTCGGGACGGGCTCCTACAATGAGCAGTTCTTC. J is TRBJ2-1 and V is TRBV11-2; possibly TRBD1 or TRBD2 for D (5 bases each). Germline loops: CDR1 SGHAT, CDR2 FQNNGV. V lost 5 bases and J lost 0, with 17 bases in between. The CDR3 runs to 17 residues.

This sequence joins TRBV7-2 and TRBJ2-1; 7 nucleotides line up with TRBD2. The length of the CDR3 is 15 residues. Germline assignment: CDR1 SGHTA and CDR2 FQGNSA. Unmatched junction bases numbered 5, after V lost 2 bases and J lost 4 bases. CDR3 coding DNA: TGTGCCAGCAGCTTAAGGAGGGAGGGATACAATGAGCAGTTCTTC. Translated, it gives CASSLRREGYNEQFF.

The CDR3 region is CAISESNPQPSSYEQYF. In nucleotides, the CDR3 is TGTGCCATCAGTGAGTCGAATCCACAGCCGAGCTCCTACGAGCAGTACTTC. This chain joins TRBV10-3 and TRBJ2-7; unclear D gene. The V and J ends lost 0 bases and 0 bases respectively, with 15 bases between them. The CDR3 has 17 amino acids. CDR1 is ENHRY and CDR2 is SYGVKD in the germline V gene.

The DNA of the CDR3 is TGTGCCAGCCGCTTGCCAAGGGGGTCAGGGGAGCAGTACTTC. Encoded protein: CASRLPRGSGEQYF. The V and J genes are TRBV27 and TRBJ2-7; D is perhaps TRBD1 (6 bases). V lost 8 bases, J lost 7 bases, and 21 bases lay in between. The CDR3 sequence is 14 residues long. Germline CDR1 MNHEY, CDR2 SMNVEV (reference sequence).

The genes are TRBV7-2 and TRBJ1-2, with TRBD1 matching over 10 bases. The CDR3 loop spans 14 amino acids. Germline CDR1 and CDR2: SGHTA and FQGNSA. V shed 3 bases and J 6 bases; nucleotides not matched to a gene: 4. For the CDR3, the DNA is TGTGCCAGCAGCTTTCCGGGACAGGGGAATGGCTACACCTTC. As protein: CASSFPGQGNGYTF.

The chain employs TRBV29-1 and TRBJ1-2, with TRBD1 as a possible D gene (5 bases). V lost 8 bases, J lost 4 bases, and 17 bases lay in between. The CDR3 is 13 residues long. Germline CDR1 and CDR2: SQVTM and ANQGSEA. The CDR3 DNA follows: TGCAGCTCGGGGACCGGGCTCGGCTATGGCTACACCTTC. This sequence encodes CSSGTGLGYGYTF. Complete variable domain (other parts from reference TRBV29-1 and TRBJ1-2): SAVISQKPSRDICQRGTSLTIQCQVDSQVTMMFWYRQQPGQSLTLIATANQGSEATYESGFVIDKFPISRPNLTFSTLTVSNMSPEDSSIYLCSSGTGLGYGYTFGSGTRLTVV.